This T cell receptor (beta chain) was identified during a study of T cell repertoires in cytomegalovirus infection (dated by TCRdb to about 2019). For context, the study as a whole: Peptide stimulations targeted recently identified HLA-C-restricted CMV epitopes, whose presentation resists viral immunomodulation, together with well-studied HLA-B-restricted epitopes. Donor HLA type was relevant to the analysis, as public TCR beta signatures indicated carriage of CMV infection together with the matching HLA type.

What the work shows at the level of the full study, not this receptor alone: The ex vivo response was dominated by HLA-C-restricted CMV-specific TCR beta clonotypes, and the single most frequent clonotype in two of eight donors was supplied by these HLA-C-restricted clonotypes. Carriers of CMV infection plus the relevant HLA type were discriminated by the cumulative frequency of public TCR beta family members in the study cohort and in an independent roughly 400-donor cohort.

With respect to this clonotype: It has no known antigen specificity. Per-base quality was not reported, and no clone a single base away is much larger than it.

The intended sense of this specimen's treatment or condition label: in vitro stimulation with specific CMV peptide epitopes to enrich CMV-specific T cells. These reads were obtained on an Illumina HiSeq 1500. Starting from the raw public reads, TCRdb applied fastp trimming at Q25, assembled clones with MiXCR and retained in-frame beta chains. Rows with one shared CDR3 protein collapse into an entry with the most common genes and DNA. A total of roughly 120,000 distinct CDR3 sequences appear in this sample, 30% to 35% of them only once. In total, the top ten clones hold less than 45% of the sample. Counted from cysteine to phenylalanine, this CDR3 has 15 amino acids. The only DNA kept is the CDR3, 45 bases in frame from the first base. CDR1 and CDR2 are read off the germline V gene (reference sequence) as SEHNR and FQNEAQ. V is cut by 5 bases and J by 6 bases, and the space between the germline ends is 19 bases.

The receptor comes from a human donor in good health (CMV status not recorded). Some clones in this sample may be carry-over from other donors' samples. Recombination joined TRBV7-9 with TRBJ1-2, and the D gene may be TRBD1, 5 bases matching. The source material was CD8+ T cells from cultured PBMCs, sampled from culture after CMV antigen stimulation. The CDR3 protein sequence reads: CASSQAGGRRDGYTF. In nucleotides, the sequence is TGTGCCAGCAGCCAAGCCGGGGGACGAAGGGATGGCTACACCTTC.